The source of this T cell receptor (beta chain) is a study of T cell repertoires in cytomegalovirus infection. Study-wide context: Public TCR beta signatures provided an indication of both CMV infection and a matching HLA type.

On this clonotype itself: What it recognizes is unknown.

Trimming took 6 bases from V and 3 from J; bases not matched to a gene: 13. Looked up from germline, CDR1 is SQVTM and CDR2 is ANQGSEA. This CDR3 region has 15 residues. The study's findings and limits: Carriers of CMV and the relevant HLA type were discriminated by public TCR beta frequency. Dominating the ex vivo response were HLA-C-restricted CMV-specific TCR beta clonotypes.

TCRdb re-derived calls from the reads in MiXCR, one entry per CDR3 protein. The sample gives roughly 280,000 distinct CDR3 sequences, roughly an eighth of which show up once; 7.5% to 10% is in the top ten. This rearrangement joins TRBV29-1 to TRBJ1-2; 7 bases are a match to TRBD1. The TCR originated in a human donor in good health (CMV status not recorded). Some clones in this sample may be carry-over from other donors' samples. What was sequenced was PBMCs. In DNA, the CDR3 is TGCAGCGTAACCGGGACAGTCGGTCTGGACTATGGCTACACCTTC. Residues: CSVTGTVGLDYGYTF.